The sequence of this TCR beta chain was determined in a study of shared T cell receptors in the human thymus. J gave up 6 bases and V 1 base, and 9 bases lay outside the gene matches. This CDR3 has 16 residues. Germline-derived CDR1 and CDR2 are MNHNY and SVGAGI (reference sequence). The method was immunoSEQ multiplex PCR; TCRdb's version includes in-frame clones alone and lacks a portion of them. The profile shows 600,000 to 900,000 clones, around 85% of them singletons. These sequences were also reported in another study, on human thymus T cells. That work adds: The sample donors, healthy Finnish infants, were having corrective surgery for congenital heart defects. During corrective heart surgery, resections were taken, and the thymus tissue came from them. Apparent skewing of V and J gene usage characterized both thymic and blood repertoires. What related research reported was that thymic repertoires overlapped highly among unrelated individuals.

The sample comprised thymocytes. This chain uses TRBV6-6 with TRBJ1-5; 7 bases line up with TRBD1. This receptor was obtained from a girl in the first two years of life with a congenital heart defect. In DNA form, the CDR3 reads TGTGCCAGCAGTTACTGGTCGATACAGGGGATTCAGCCCCAGCATTTT. Its translation is CASSYWSIQGIQPQHF.